A single T cell receptor beta chain is shown here with its context. Its antigen is not identified. The CDR3 sequence is 13 residues long. V dropped 7 bases and J dropped 11 bases, with 19 bases sitting between them. This record belongs to a study of T cell repertoires in cytomegalovirus infection. The wider study: Epitope selection comprised recently identified HLA-C-restricted CMV epitopes and well-studied HLA-B-restricted CMV epitopes. Shared public TCR beta signatures pointed to both CMV infection and a matching HLA type.

The study, taken as a whole, reports: HLA-C-restricted CMV-specific TCR beta clonotypes were dominant in the ex vivo response.

One entry per CDR3 protein results from TCRdb running MiXCR on the reads. The sample lists tens of thousands of distinct CDR3 sequences; about 21% were seen once. The V and J genes are TRBV12-3 or TRBV12-4 and TRBJ2-3; D is unclear. Sequenced material: CD8+ T cells from cultured PBMCs, taken from culture after CMV antigen stimulation. This TCR was sampled from a human donor in good health (CMV status not recorded). Some clones in this sample may be carry-over from other donors' samples. CDR3 DNA sequence: TGTGCCAGCACCTCTTTGGCTACCGGATGGCAGTATTTT. It encodes CASTSLATGWQYF.